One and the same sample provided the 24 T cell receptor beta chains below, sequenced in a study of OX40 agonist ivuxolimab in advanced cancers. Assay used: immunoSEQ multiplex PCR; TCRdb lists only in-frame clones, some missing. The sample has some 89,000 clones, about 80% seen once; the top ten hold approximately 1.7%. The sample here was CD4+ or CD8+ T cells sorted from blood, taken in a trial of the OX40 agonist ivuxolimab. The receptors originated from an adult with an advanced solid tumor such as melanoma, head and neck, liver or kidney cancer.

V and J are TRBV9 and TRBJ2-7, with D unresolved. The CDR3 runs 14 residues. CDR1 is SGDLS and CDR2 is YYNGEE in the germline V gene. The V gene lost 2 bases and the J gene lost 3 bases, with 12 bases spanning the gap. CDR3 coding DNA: TGTGCCAGCAGCGTGGACGGTGCTTTCTACGAGCAGTACTTC. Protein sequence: CASSVDGAFYEQYF.

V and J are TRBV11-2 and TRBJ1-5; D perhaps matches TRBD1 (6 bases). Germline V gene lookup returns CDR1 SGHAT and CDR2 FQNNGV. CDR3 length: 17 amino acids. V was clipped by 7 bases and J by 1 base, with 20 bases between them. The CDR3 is CASTIRLGHPSNQPQHF. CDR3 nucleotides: TGTGCCAGCACCATCAGGTTGGGACACCCAAGCAATCAGCCCCAGCATTTT.

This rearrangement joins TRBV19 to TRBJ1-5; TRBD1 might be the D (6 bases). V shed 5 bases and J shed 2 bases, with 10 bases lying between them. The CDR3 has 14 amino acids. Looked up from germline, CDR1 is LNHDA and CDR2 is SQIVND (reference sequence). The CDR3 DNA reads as TGTGCCAGTAGTTTACAGGGTGGCAATCAGCCCCAGCATTTT. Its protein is CASSLQGGNQPQHF.

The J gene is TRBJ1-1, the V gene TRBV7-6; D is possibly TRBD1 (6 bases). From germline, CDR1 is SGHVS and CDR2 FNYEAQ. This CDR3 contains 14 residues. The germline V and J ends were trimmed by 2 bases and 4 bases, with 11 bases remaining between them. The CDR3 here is CASSLQGYGTEAFF. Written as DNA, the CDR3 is TGTGCCAGCAGCTTACAGGGGTATGGCACTGAAGCTTTCTTT.

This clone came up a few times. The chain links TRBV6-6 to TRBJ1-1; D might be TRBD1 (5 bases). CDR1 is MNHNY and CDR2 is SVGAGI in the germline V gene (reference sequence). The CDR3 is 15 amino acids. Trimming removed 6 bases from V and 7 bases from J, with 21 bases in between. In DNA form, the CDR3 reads TGTGCCAGCAGCCCGGGACGGACGAACACTGATGAAGCTTTCTTT. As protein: CASSPGRTNTDEAFF.

The CDR3 nucleotides are TGTGCCTGGAGTCTGGGACAGGGACCTAATTCACCCCTCCACTTT. Encoded protein: CAWSLGQGPNSPLHF. The chain employs TRBV30 and TRBJ1-6; 9 bases line up with TRBD1. The germline V gene encodes CDR1 GTSNPN and CDR2 SVGIG (reference sequence). The V segment lost 2 bases and the J segment 6 bases; nucleotides outside the gene matches: 5. CDR3 length: 15 residues.

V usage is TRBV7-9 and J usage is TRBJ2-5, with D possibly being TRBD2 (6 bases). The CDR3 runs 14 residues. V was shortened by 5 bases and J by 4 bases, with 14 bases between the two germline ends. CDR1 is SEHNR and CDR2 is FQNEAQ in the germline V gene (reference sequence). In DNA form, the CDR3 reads TGTGCCAGCAGCCAACCGGGACTCGGAGAGACCCAGTACTTC. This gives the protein CASSQPGLGETQYF.

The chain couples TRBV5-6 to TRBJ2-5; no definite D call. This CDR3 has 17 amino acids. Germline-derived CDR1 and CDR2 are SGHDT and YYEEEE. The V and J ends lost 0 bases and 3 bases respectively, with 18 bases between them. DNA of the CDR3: TGTGCCAGCAGCTTGGCAGGACGAACAGTAACAAAAGAGACCCAGTACTTC. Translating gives CASSLAGRTVTKETQYF.

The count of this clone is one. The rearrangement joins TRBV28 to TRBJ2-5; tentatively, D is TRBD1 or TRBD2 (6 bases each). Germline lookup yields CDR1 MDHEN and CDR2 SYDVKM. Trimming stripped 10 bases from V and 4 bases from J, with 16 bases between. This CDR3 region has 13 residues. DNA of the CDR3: TGTGCCACCGGGGGCGGCGCCGGAGAGACCCAGTACTTC. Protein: CATGGGAGETQYF.

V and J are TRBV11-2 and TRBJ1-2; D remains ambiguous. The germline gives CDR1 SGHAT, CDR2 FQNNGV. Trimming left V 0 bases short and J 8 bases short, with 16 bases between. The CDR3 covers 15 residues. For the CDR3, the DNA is TGTGCCAGCAGCTTAGATTTAGGGAGCCCCAGGGGCTACACCTTC. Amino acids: CASSLDLGSPRGYTF.

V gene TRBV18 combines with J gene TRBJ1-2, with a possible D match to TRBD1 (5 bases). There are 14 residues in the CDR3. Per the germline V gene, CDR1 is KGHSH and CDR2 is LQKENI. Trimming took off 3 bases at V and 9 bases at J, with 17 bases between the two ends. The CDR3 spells CASSPGAGIRSYTF. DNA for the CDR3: TGTGCCAGCTCACCTGGGGCAGGAATAAGGAGCTACACCTTC.

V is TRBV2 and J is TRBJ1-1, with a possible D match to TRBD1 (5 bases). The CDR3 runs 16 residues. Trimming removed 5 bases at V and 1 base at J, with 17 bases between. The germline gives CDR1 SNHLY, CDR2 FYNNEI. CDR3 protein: CASSSPVGVTNTEAFF. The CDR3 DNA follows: TGTGCCAGCAGTTCCCCGGTGGGGGTTACGAACACTGAAGCTTTCTTT.

DNA for the CDR3: TGTGCCAGCATGGACAGGGGAATAGGCACTGAAGCTTTCTTT. Its protein is CASMDRGIGTEAFF. The rearrangement uses TRBV6-1 and TRBJ1-1, with TRBD1 identical over 9 bases. V was clipped by 7 bases and J by 4 bases; unmatched bases: 7. The germline gives CDR1 MNHNS, CDR2 SASEGT. CDR3 length: 14 residues.

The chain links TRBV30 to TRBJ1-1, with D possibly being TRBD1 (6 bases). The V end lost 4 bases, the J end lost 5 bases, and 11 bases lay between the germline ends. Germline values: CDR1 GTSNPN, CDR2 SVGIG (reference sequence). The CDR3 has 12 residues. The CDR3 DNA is TGTGCCTGGAATTGGGGGCGGACTGAAGCTTTCTTT. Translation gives CAWNWGRTEAFF.

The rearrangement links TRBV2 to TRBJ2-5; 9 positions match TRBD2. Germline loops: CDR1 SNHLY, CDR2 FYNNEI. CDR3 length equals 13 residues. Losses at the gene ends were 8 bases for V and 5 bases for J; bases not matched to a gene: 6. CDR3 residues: CASGGGAGETQYF. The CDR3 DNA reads TGTGCCAGCGGCGGGGGGGCCGGGGAGACCCAGTACTTC.

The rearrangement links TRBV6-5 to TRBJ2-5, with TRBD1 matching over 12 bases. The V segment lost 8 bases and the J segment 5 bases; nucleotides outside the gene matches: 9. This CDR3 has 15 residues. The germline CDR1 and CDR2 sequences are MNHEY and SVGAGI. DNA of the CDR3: TGTGCCAGCGTTCCGGGACAGGGGGCAAGGGAGACCCAGTACTTC. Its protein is CASVPGQGARETQYF.

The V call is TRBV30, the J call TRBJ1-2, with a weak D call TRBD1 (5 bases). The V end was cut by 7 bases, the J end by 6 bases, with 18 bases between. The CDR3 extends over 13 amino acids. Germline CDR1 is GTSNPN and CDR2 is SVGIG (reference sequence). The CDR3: CASTSRAGDGYTF. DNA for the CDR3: TGTGCCTCTACCAGCAGGGCGGGGGATGGCTACACCTTC.

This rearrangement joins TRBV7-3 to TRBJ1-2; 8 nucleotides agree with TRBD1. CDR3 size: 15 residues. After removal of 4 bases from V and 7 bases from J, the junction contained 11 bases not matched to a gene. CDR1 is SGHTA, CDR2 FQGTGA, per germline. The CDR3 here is CASSSQGATPSGYTF. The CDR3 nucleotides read TGTGCCAGCAGCTCTCAGGGGGCAACGCCCTCTGGCTACACCTTC.

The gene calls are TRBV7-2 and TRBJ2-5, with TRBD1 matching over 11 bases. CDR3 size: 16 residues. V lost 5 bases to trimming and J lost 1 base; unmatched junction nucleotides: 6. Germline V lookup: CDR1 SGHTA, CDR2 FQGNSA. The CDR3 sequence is CASSKVGTGGQETQYF. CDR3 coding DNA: TGTGCCAGCAGCAAAGTCGGGACAGGGGGCCAAGAGACCCAGTACTTC.

For the CDR3, the DNA is TGTGCCAGCAGCTTATCTGGGACAGGGGAAGAGACCCAGTACTTC. Encoded protein: CASSLSGTGEETQYF. V usage is TRBV7-2 and J usage is TRBJ2-5; 10 bases are shared with TRBD1. The V and J ends lost 2 bases and 3 bases, in that order; junction bases with no gene match: 3. CDR1 SGHTA and CDR2 FQGNSA come from the germline V gene. The CDR3 totals 15 residues.

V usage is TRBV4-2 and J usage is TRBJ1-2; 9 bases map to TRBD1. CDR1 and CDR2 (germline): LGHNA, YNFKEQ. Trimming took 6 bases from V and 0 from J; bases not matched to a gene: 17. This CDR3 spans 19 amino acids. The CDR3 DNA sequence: TGTGCCAGCAGTCTATGGACAGGGGTGGCTGGATACTCTAACTATGGCTACACCTTC. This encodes CASSLWTGVAGYSNYGYTF.

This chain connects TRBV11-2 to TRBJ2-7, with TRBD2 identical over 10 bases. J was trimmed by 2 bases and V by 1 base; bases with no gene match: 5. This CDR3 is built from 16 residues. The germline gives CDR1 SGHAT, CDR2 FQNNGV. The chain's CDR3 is CASSLASGGVAYEQYF. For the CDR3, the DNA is TGTGCCAGCAGCTTAGCTAGCGGGGGAGTAGCCTACGAGCAGTACTTC.

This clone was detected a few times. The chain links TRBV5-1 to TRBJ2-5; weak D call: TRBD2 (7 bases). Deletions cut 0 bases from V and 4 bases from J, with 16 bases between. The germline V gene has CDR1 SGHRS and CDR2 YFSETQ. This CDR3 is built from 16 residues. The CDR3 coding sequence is TGCGCCAGCAGCTTGGACGTCCAGGGAGGGGGAGAGACCCAGTACTTC. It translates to CASSLDVQGGGETQYF.

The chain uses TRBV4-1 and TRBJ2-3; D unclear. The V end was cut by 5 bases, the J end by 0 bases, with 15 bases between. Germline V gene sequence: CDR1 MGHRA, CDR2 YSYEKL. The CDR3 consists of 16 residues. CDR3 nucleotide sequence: TGCGCCAGCAGCAACCGAGAAGCCTCTAGCACAGATACGCAGTATTTT. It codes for CASSNREASSTDTQYF.